The sequence of this T cell receptor (beta chain) was determined in a study of PD-1 blockade in mismatch repair-deficient tumors. Study-wide findings and caveats: 120 to 150 unique blood TCRs came from expansion to three of seven peptides. Tumor-resident clones, often undetectable pretreatment in blood, expanded then contracted after pembrolizumab.

Germline CDR1 SGDLS, CDR2 YYNGEE. V was cut by 0 bases and J by 4 bases, with 10 bases left in between. There are 14 residues in the CDR3. Time point of the sample: approximately 10-day in vitro stimulation with candidate neoantigen peptide 7. PCR or immunohistochemistry showed mismatch repair deficiency in every enrolled patient. Clone fold changes were calculated against an identical culture without peptide. Using immunoSEQ multiplex PCR, the repertoire was profiled, and TCRdb retains in-frame clones only, with some absent. The table has thousands of clones, approximately 89% seen once; the top ten hold about 12%. About this clone itself: Its antigen remains unknown.

Specimen: cells cultured in vitro, collected from a patient treated with pembrolizumab. The rearrangement joins TRBV9 to TRBJ1-2; maybe TRBD1 (5 bases). The TCR originated in an adult with mismatch repair-deficient cancer. The CDR3 nucleotides are TGTGCCAGCAGCGTAGGTTCGGGGCCCTATGGCTACACCTTC. It is translated as CASSVGSGPYGYTF. The full variable domain, its missing parts supplied by reference TRBV9 and TRBJ1-2, is DSGVTQTPKHLITATGQRVTLRCSPRSGDLSVYWYQQSLDQGLQFLIQYYNGEERAKGNILERFSAQQFPDLHSELNLSSLELGDSALYFCASSVGSGPYGYTFGSGTRLTVV.